The table lists the clone carrying this T cell receptor (beta chain) with a count of one. This sample is part of a study of regulatory T cells in long-lasting Graves disease. Assembly of TCR beta libraries relied on iRepertoire HTBI primers together with Arm-PCR of CDR3 regions. TCRdb processed the multiplex PCR reads anew with MiXCR; each CDR3 protein has one entry. The sample lists approximately 560,000 distinct CDR3 sequences, 15% to 20% occurring once. Time point given: newly diagnosed GD, antithyroid drugs for less than 3 months. The TCR library was made from RNA that had been extracted from PBMCs in TRIzol. Germline V gene data show CDR1 as DFQATT and CDR2 as SNEGSKA (reference sequence). This CDR3 has 13 residues. Between the trimmed V and J ends, which lost 6 bases and 1 base, there was a span of 9 bases. These sequences were also reported in another study, on T cells in Graves' hyperthyroidism and ophthalmopathy. As reported in that work: Initially, a first-round RT-PCR of the TCR CDR3 employed the HTBI primer set. Researchers found most expanded thyroid clonotypes above 0.001 in blood as well.

V gene TRBV20-1 combines with J gene TRBJ2-2; unclear D gene. The material was peripheral blood mononuclear cells (PBMCs), obtained at new diagnosis, from a patient treated with antithyroid drugs. The sequence derives from a man aged 18-30 years with Graves disease. CDR3 protein: CSAPAENTGELFF. The CDR3 coding sequence is TGCAGTGCCCCGGCGGAGAACACCGGGGAGCTGTTTTTT.